The rows below give T cell receptor beta chains drawn from one sample of a study of blood T cell repertoires in COVID-19. The protocol was immunoSEQ multiplex PCR, while the TCRdb copy is restricted to in-frame clones and leaves out a portion. Counted here are around 160,000 clones, almost 85% occurring once; the ten biggest clones make up 8% to 13%. The material sequenced was PBMCs or T cells enriched from blood (not recorded which). The receptors come from a man over 45 who had recovered from COVID-19. Each CDR3 is given with its conserved first and last residue. A D gene is named only where the DNA matches it firmly. The size of a clone is reported for some rows only, either as once, few or many, or as a class for expanded clones.

>once|TRBV6-5|.|TRBJ1-5
CASTGKIGNQPQHF
TGTGCCAGTACAGGGAAGATAGGCAATCAGCCCCAGCATTTT
>.|TRBV7-9|.|TRBJ1-2
CASSLSGSHGYTF
TGTGCCAGCAGCTTATCAGGGTCCCATGGCTACACCTTC
>.|TRBV19|.|TRBJ1-2
CASSVDTYYGYTF
TGTGCCAGTAGTGTTGACACTTACTATGGCTACACCTTC
>.|TRBV6-5|TRBD1|TRBJ2-5
CASWDRVETQYF
TGTGCCAGCTGGGACAGGGTTGAGACCCAGTACTTC
>.|TRBV10-2|.|TRBJ1-2
CASSDDRPSYGYTF
TGCGCCAGCAGTGACGACAGACCTTCCTATGGCTACACCTTC
>.|TRBV7-8|.|TRBJ2-7
CASSLAGAIYEQYF
TGTGCCAGCAGCTTAGCAGGGGCGATCTACGAGCAGTACTTC
>.|TRBV9|.|TRBJ2-5
CASSAFQGLGSETQYF
TGTGCCAGCAGCGCCTTCCAGGGACTGGGGTCGGAGACCCAGTACTTC
>.|TRBV27|TRBD1|TRBJ1-2
CASSSLYRGEAYGYTF
TGTGCCAGCAGTTCACTTTACAGGGGAGAGGCCTATGGCTACACCTTC
>.|TRBV28|.|TRBJ1-5
CASSLRGGQYNQPQHF
TGTGCCAGCAGTTTAAGGGGAGGGCAGTACAATCAGCCCCAGCATTTT
>.|TRBV30|.|TRBJ1-5
CAWATGAYQPQHF
TGTGCCTGGGCTACAGGAGCCTATCAGCCCCAGCATTTT
>.|TRBV6-1|TRBD2|TRBJ2-4
CASSEMGGSLAKNIQYF
TGTGCCAGCAGTGAAATGGGGGGGTCGTTAGCCAAAAACATTCAGTACTTC
>few|TRBV2|.|TRBJ2-3
CASSPGFRDTQYF
TGTGCCAGCAGTCCAGGGTTCAGAGATACGCAGTATTTT
>few|TRBV28|TRBD1|TRBJ2-5
CASSGNRGGRRETQYF
TGTGCCAGCAGCGGAAACAGGGGCGGACGGCGCGAGACCCAGTACTTC
>.|TRBV5-8|.|TRBJ2-3
CASSLRGSTDTQYF
TGTGCCAGCAGCTTGCGAGGTAGCACAGATACGCAGTATTTT
>few|TRBV21-1|.|TRBJ2-2
CASSDLRLAGGNTGELFF
TGTGCCAGCAGCGACCTTCGACTAGCGGGTGGAAACACCGGGGAGCTGTTTTTT
>.|TRBV28|.|TRBJ1-3
CASKTPGVSSGNTIYF
TGTGCCAGCAAGACGCCGGGAGTTTCCTCTGGAAACACCATATATTTT
>.|TRBV7-9|.|TRBJ2-7
CASSFHTSSYEQYF
TGTGCCAGCAGCTTTCATACAAGCTCCTACGAGCAGTACTTC
>.|TRBV2|.|TRBJ1-2
CASTEGSGWGYTF
TGTGCCAGCACTGAGGGCAGCGGGTGGGGCTACACCTTC
>.|TRBV7-3|.|TRBJ1-5
CASSLTSGQPQHF
TGTGCCAGCAGCCTTACCTCGGGTCAGCCCCAGCATTTT
>.|TRBV10-3|TRBD1|TRBJ2-6
CAISDYGQGGASGANVLTF
TGTGCCATCAGTGACTACGGACAGGGCGGGGCTTCTGGGGCCAACGTCCTGACTTTC
>.|TRBV6-5|.|TRBJ2-5
CASSRVQETQYF
TGTGCCAGCAGCCGGGTCCAAGAGACCCAGTACTTC
>.|TRBV27|.|TRBJ2-7
CASSLNLLSYEQYF
TGTGCCAGCAGTTTAAATCTCTTGAGCTACGAGCAGTACTTC
>.|TRBV6-1|TRBD2|TRBJ2-5
CASSEVLAGPLQETQYF
TGTGCCAGCAGTGAAGTTCTAGCGGGGCCGCTCCAAGAGACCCAGTACTTC
>.|TRBV5-4|TRBD1|TRBJ2-6
CASSPGTGGISGANVLTF
TGTGCCAGCAGCCCGGGGACAGGGGGGATCTCTGGGGCCAACGTCCTGACTTTC
>.|TRBV20-1|.|TRBJ1-5
CSASSQGENQPQHF
TGCAGTGCTAGTTCGCAGGGCGAGAATCAGCCCCAGCATTTT
>.|TRBV5-1|.|TRBJ2-7
CASSLATATYEQYF
TGCGCCAGCAGCTTGGCCACTGCTACCTACGAGCAGTACTTC
>.|TRBV6-4|.|TRBJ2-2
CASSGSNLAGELFF
TGTGCCAGCAGTGGGTCAAACTTAGCCGGGGAGCTGTTTTTT
>once|TRBV28|TRBD1|TRBJ1-2
CASTPDRARGYTF
TGTGCCAGCACCCCGGACAGGGCAAGGGGCTACACCTTC
>.|TRBV28|.|TRBJ2-7
CASTFRGAEALYEQYF
TGTGCCAGCACCTTCCGGGGAGCCGAGGCCCTCTACGAGCAGTACTTC
>.|TRBV12-3/TRBV12-4|.|TRBJ2-7
CASSFGQVYEQYF
TGTGCCAGCAGTTTTGGACAAGTCTACGAGCAGTACTTC
>.|TRBV28|TRBD1|TRBJ1-1
CASSRNRGLVNTEAFF
TGTGCCAGCAGTCGAAACAGGGGGCTGGTGAACACTGAAGCTTTCTTT
>.|TRBV9|.|TRBJ1-6
CASSVVVSNSPLHF
TGTGCCAGCAGCGTAGTTGTGAGTAATTCACCCCTCCACTTT
>.|TRBV30|TRBD2|TRBJ2-5
CAWSRAGGPKETQYF
TGTGCCTGGAGTAGGGCGGGGGGGCCTAAAGAGACCCAGTACTTC
>.|TRBV19|.|TRBJ1-1
CASSITGWNTEAFF
TGTGCCAGTAGTATTACAGGATGGAACACTGAAGCTTTCTTT
>.|TRBV7-2|.|TRBJ1-3
CASSLVSGNTIYF
TGTGCCAGCAGCTTAGTATCTGGAAACACCATATATTTT
>.|TRBV6-5|.|TRBJ2-5
CAGGIEAFQETQYF
TGTGCCGGGGGGATTGAGGCTTTTCAAGAGACCCAGTACTTC
>few|TRBV5-4|.|TRBJ2-7
CASSPGSTYEQYF
TGTGCCAGCAGCCCGGGGTCTACCTACGAGCAGTACTTC
>.|TRBV27|TRBD1|TRBJ1-5
CASSRRQGSGNQPQHF
TGTGCCAGCAGTCGTAGACAGGGTTCTGGCAATCAGCCCCAGCATTTT
>medium-sized|TRBV9|TRBD2|TRBJ2-7
CASSVGASGASYEQYF
TGTGCCAGCAGCGTAGGGGCTAGCGGGGCCTCCTACGAGCAGTACTTC
>few|TRBV4-2|.|TRBJ2-7
CASSQDQQGQGREQYF
TGTGCCAGCAGCCAAGATCAGCAGGGGCAGGGTCGCGAGCAGTACTTC
>.|TRBV27|.|TRBJ2-1
CASSSVSPHNEQFF
TGTGCCAGCAGTTCCGTTAGTCCCCACAATGAGCAGTTCTTC
>few|TRBV6-5|TRBD1|TRBJ1-1
CASSIGQGRTEAFF
TGTGCCAGCAGTATCGGACAGGGGAGGACTGAAGCTTTCTTT
>once|TRBV4-1|.|TRBJ1-5
CASSQGGGDGNQPQHF
TGCGCCAGCAGCCAAGGAGGAGGGGACGGGAATCAGCCCCAGCATTTT
>.|TRBV6-1|TRBD1|TRBJ2-5
CASSENRGIQETQYF
TGTGCCAGCAGTGAAAACAGGGGGATACAAGAGACCCAGTACTTC
>.|TRBV6-5|.|TRBJ2-2
CASSYSRAAGELFF
TGTGCCAGCAGTTACTCGCGGGCAGCCGGGGAGCTGTTTTTT
>.|TRBV9|.|TRBJ2-1
CASSPRFPMGGNEQFF
TGTGCCAGCAGCCCCCGGTTTCCCATGGGGGGAAATGAGCAGTTCTTC
>once|TRBV6-5|.|TRBJ2-1
CASSPGYNEQFF
TGTGCCAGCAGTCCCGGGTACAATGAGCAGTTCTTC
>.|TRBV10-3|TRBD1|TRBJ1-6
CAIRTGMNSPLHF
TGTGCCATCAGGACAGGGATGAATTCACCCCTCCACTTT
>.|TRBV25-1|TRBD1|TRBJ1-2
CASEGQGGGYTF
TGTGCCAGCGAAGGACAGGGCGGGGGCTACACCTTC
>.|TRBV10-3|TRBD2|TRBJ2-5
CAISERLALQETQYF
TGTGCCATCAGTGAGCGACTAGCGCTACAAGAGACCCAGTACTTC
>.|TRBV28|TRBD1|TRBJ1-5
CASSFLRGDQPQHF
TGTGCCAGCAGTTTCCTCAGGGGGGATCAGCCCCAGCATTTT